The entry below gives a single T cell receptor beta chain sequence along with its context. TCRdb fed the 5' RACE reads into MiXCR, producing one record per CDR3 protein. Here the sample spans 450,000 to 500,000 distinct CDR3 sequences, over 11% being singletons. The sample comes from a study of identical twins. Looked up from germline, CDR1 is ENHRY and CDR2 is SYGVKD. The CDR3 loop spans 12 amino acids. V dropped 8 bases and J dropped 15 bases, with 20 bases sitting between them. The data also belong to a second study, concerning yellow fever vaccine responses in identical twins.

The genes are TRBV10-3 and TRBJ2-1; D remains unclear. The sequenced material came from CD4+ T cells sorted from blood. The TCR was taken from a woman between 18 and 30 years old in good health. CDR3 region: CAISDPSSMWFF. The CDR3 region has the DNA TGTGCCATCTCGGACCCGAGTAGTATGTGGTTCTTC.